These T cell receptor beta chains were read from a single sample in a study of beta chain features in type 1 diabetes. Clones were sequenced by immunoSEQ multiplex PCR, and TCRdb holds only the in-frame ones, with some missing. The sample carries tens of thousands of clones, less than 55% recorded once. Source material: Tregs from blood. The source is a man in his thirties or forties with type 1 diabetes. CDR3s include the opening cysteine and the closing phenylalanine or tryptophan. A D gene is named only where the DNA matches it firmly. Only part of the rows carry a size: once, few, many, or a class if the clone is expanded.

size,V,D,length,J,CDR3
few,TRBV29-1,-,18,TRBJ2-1,CSVDSLGQGGIRGNEQFF
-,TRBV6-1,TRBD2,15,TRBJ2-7,CASSGSSAGRNEQYF
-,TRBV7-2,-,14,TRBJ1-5,CASSLGGLGQPQHF
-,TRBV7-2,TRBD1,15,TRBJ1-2,CASSPGQGANYGYTF
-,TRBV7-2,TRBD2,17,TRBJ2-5,CASSLRGLAGNQETQYF
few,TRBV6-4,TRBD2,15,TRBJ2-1,CASSGGSGSSDEQFF
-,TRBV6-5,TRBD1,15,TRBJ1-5,CASSLAGGPERPQHF
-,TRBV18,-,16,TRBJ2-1,CASSPRSGLSYNEQFF
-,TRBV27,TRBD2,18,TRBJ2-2,CASSSRLAYRMNTGELFF
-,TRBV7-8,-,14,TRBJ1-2,CASSLGGDGGGYTF
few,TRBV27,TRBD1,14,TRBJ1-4,CASSSRDSVEKLFF
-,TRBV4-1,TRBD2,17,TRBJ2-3,CASSQAGQRDPTDTQYF
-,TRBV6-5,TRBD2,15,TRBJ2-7,CASSYSTSGSYEQYF
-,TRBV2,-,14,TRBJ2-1,CASIGLAVNNEQFF
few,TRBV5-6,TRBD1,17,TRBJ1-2,CASSFYRDSNSNYGYTF
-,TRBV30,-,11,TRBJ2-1,CAWRGSREQFF
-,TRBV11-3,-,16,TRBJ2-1,CASSSKMAGTYNEQFF
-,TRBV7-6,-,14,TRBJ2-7,CASSLSQASYEQYF
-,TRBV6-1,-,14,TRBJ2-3,CASKRSVGTDTQYF
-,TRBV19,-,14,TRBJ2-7,CASSPGQRSSEQYF
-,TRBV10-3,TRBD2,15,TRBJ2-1,CAISERSGSGNEQFF
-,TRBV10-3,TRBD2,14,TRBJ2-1,CAISVGGGYNEQFF
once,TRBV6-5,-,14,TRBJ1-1,CASRPADRNTEAFF
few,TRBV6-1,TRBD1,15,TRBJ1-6,CASTGQGNYNSPLHF
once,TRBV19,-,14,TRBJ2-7,CASSPSEGSYEQYF
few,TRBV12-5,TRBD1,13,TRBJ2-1,CASGLDRANEQFF
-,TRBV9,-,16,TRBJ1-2,CASSVVDGPGNYGYTF
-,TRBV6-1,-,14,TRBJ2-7,CASSDVYLTYEQYF
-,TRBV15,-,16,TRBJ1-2,CATSRSRSAGEGGYTF
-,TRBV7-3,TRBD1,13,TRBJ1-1,CASGLDRDTEAFF
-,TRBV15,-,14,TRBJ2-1,CATSKRHVRSEQFF
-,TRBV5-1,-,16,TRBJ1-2,CASSLGRQDPVGGYTF
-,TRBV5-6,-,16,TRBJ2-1,CASRGGTYPSYNEQFF
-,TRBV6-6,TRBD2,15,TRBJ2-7,CASSYRTSGIYEQYF
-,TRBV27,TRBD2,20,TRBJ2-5,CASSLQPLGLAGLAGETQYF
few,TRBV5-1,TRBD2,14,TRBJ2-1,CASSLTSAYNEQFF
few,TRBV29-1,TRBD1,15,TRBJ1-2,CSVATGTGSNYGYTF
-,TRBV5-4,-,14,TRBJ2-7,CASRPDSVSYEQYF
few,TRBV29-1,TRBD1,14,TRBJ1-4,CSASTQGGREKLFF
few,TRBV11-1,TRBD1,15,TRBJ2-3,CASSARTGSTDTQYF
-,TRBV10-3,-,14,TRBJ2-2,CAISGQANTGELFF
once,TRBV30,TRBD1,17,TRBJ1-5,CAWSGGTGGESNQPQHF
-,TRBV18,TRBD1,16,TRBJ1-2,CASSPVQGGRVDGYTF
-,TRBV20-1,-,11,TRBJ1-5,CSGEGNQPQHF
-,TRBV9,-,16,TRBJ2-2,CASSPRNTGNTGELFF
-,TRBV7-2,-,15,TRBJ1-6,CASRARGGGNSPLHF
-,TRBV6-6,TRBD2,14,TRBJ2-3,CASQREVFADTQYF
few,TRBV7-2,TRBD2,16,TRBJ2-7,CASSLWGLAGAGEQYF
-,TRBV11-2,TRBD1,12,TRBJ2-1,CASSLTGHEQFF
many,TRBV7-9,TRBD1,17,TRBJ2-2,CASSQTGGSGNTGELFF
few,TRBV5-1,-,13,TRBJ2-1,CASNRMGGNEQFF
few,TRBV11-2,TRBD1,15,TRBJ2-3,CASSFRTGGSDTQYF
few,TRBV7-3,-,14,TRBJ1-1,CASSLNQGGTEAFF
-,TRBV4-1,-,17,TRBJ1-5,CASSLLRVVELCQPQHF
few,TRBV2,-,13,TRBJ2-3,CASSGRGTDTQYF